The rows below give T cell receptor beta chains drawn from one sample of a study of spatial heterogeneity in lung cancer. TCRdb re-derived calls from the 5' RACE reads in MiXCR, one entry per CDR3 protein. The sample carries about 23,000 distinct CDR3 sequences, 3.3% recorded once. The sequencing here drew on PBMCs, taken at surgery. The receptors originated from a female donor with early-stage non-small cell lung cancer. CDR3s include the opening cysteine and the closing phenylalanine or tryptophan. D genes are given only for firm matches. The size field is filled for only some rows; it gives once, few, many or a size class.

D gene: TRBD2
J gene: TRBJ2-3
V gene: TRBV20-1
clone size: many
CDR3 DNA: TGCAGTGCTAGAGATCTGCGGGAGGGCAGCACAGATACGCAGTATTTT
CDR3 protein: CSARDLREGSTDTQYF

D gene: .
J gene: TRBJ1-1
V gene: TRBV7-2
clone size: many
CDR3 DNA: TGTGCCAGCAGCCAAAAGCCCTCGTACACTGAAGCTTTCTTT
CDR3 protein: CASSQKPSYTEAFF

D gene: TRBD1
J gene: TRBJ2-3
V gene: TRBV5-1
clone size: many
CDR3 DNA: TGCGCCAGCAGCCCCTACCAGACAGGGGGTTCAGATACGCAGTATTTT
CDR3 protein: CASSPYQTGGSDTQYF

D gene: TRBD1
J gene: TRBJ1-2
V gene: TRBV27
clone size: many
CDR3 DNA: TGTGCCAGCAGTTTAAATATGTACGGGACAGGGCCCTATGGCTACACCTTC
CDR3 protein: CASSLNMYGTGPYGYTF

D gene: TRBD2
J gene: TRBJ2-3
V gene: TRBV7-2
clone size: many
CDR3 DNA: TGTGCCAGCAGCTTATTCGGGACTAGCGGAGGGGCCGCAGATACGCAGTATTTT
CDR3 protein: CASSLFGTSGGAADTQYF

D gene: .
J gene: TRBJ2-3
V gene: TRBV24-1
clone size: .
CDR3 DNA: TGTGCCACCAGTGACCCCCTTGAGGGACCAGATACGCAGTATTTT
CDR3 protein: CATSDPLEGPDTQYF

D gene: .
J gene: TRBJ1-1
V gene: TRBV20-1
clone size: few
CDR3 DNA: TGCAGTGCTAGAGGACAGACAGCTGAAGCTTTCTTT
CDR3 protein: CSARGQTAEAFF

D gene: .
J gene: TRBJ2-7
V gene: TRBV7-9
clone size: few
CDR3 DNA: TGTGCCAGCAGCCCAATCGACTCAGGACCTACCTACGAGCAGTACTTC
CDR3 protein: CASSPIDSGPTYEQYF

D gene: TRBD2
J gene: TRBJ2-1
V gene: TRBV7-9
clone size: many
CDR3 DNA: TGTGCCAGCAGCTTAAATTTGCGGGAGCACAATGAGCAGTTCTTC
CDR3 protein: CASSLNLREHNEQFF

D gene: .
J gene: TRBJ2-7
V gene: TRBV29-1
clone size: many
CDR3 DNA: TGCAGCGTACAACAGGGCTCCCACGAGCAGTACTTC
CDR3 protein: CSVQQGSHEQYF

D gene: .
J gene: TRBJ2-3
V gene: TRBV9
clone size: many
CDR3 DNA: TGTGCCAGCAGCGTAGGAAGCGAATCCACAGATACGCAGTATTTT
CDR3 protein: CASSVGSESTDTQYF

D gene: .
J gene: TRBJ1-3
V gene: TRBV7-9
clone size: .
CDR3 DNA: TGTGCCAGCAGCTTACGACAGCGACCTGGAAACACCATATATTTT
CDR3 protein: CASSLRQRPGNTIYF

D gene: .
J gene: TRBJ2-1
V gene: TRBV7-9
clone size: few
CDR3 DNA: TGTGCCAGCAGCCCGGCCAATGAGCAGTTCTTC
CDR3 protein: CASSPANEQFF

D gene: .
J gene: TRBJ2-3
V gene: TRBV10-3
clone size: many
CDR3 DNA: TGTGCCATCAGCGAAGAGAAAAGCACAGATACGCAGTATTTT
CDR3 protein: CAISEEKSTDTQYF

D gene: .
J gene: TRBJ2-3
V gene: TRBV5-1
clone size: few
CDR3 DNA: TGCGCCAGCAGCTTGGGCGGTACAGATACGCAGTATTTT
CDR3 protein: CASSLGGTDTQYF

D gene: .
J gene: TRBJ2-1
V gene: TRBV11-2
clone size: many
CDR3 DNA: TGTGCCAGCAGCTTATCCGGTCAGGACAATGAGCAGTTCTTC
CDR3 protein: CASSLSGQDNEQFF

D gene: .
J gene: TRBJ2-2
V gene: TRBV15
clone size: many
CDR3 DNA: TGTGCCACCAGCAGAGTCCGCGGCCCGGGACCCGGGGAGCTGTTTTTT
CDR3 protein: CATSRVRGPGPGELFF

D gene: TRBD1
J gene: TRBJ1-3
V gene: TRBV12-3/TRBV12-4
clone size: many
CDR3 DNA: TGTGCCAGCAGCCGGACAGGGGATATCGGAAACACCATATATTTT
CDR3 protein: CASSRTGDIGNTIYF

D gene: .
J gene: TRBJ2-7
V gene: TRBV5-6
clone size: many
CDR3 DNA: TGTGCCAGCAGCTTAAAGTTATCCTACGAGCAGTACTTC
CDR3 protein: CASSLKLSYEQYF

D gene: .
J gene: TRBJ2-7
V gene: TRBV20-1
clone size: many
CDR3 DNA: TGCAGTGCTAGGGGCAGCGCGGGGTACGAGCAGTACTTC
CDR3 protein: CSARGSAGYEQYF

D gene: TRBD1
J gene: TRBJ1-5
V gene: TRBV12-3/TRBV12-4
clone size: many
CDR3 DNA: TGTGCCAGCAGTTTTCGCCCTTTCTTGGGGAGACAGGGTCCGCACAACAGTCAGCCCCAGCATTTT
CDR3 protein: CASSFRPFLGRQGPHNSQPQHF

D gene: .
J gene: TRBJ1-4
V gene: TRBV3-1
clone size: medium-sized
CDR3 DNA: TGTGCCAGTCAGCATTCAACTAATGAAAAACTGTTTTTT
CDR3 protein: CASQHSTNEKLFF

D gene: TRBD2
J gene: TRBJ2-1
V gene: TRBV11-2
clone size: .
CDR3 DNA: TGTGCCAGCAGTCGGAGCGGGGGCAATGAGCAGTTCTTC
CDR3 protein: CASSRSGGNEQFF

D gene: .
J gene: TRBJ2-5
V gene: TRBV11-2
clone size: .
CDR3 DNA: TGTGCCAGCAGCTTAAAACAGGGCCCCGGGGCCCAGTACTTC
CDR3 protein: CASSLKQGPGAQYF

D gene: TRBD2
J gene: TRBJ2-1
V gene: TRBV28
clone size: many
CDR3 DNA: TGTGCCAGCAGTCTTATGGGGGAAACTAGCGGGTTTTACAATGAGCAGTTCTTC
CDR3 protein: CASSLMGETSGFYNEQFF

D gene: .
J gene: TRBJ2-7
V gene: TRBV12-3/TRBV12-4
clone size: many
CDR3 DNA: TGTGCCAGCAGACGAGACTTGAACTCCTACGAGCAGTACTTC
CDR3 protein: CASRRDLNSYEQYF

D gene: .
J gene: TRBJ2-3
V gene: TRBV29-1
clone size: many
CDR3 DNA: TGCAGCGTTCGAACTAGCTGGACGGATACGCAGTATTTT
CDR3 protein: CSVRTSWTDTQYF

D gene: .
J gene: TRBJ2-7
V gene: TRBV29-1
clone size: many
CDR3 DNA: TGCAGCGTGACCAGGGACACCTCCTACGAGCAGTACTTC
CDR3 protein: CSVTRDTSYEQYF

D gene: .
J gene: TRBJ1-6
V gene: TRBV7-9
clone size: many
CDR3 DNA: TGTGCCAGCAGTCTCCGGAGGGGCGCGGATTCACCCCTCCACTTT
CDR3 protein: CASSLRRGADSPLHF

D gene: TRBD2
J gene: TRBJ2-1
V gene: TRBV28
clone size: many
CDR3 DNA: TGTGCCAGCAGTTTATCCTCTAGCGGGAGAGGGGAGCAGTTCTTC
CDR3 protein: CASSLSSSGRGEQFF

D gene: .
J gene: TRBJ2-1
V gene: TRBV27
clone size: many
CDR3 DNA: TGTGCCAGCAGTCACGATAGGAGGGCCGGGGGCAATGAGCAGTTCTTC
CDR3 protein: CASSHDRRAGGNEQFF

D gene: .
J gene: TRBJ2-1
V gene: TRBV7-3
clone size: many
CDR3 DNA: TGTGCCAGCAGCTTAAGTGTGGGCGGTGAGCAGTTCTTC
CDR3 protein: CASSLSVGGEQFF

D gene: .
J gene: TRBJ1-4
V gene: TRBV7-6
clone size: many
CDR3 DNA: TGTGCCAGCAGCCCGGAAGTCTCTAATGAAAAACTGTTTTTT
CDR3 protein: CASSPEVSNEKLFF

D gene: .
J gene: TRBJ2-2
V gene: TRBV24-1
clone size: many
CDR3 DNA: TGTGCCACCGGGACCGGCGGACACCAGAACACCGGGGAGCTGTTTTTT
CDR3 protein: CATGTGGHQNTGELFF

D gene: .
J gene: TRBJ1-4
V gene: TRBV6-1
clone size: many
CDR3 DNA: TGTGCCAGCAGTGAACCGGGGAATAATGAAAAACTGTTTTTT
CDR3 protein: CASSEPGNNEKLFF

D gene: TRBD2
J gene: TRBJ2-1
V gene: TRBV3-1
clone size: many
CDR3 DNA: TGTGCCAGCAGGAATCTAGCGGGAGGGCCAGACAATGAGCAGTTCTTC
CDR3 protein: CASRNLAGGPDNEQFF

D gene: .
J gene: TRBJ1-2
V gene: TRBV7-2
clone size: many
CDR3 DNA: TGTGCCAGCAGCTTAATCGTGGGATCAGCCTATGGCTACACCTTC
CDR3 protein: CASSLIVGSAYGYTF

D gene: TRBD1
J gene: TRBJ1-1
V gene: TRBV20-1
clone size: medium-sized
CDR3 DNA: TGCAGTGCGGGGACAGGGTCATCTGAAGCTTTCTTT
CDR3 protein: CSAGTGSSEAFF

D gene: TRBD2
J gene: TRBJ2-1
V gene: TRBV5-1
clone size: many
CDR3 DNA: TGCGCCAGCAGTCAAGGACTAGCGGGAGGGTTAAATCTTGAGCAGTTCTTC
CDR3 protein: CASSQGLAGGLNLEQFF

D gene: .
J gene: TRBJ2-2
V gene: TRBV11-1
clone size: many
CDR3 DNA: TGTGCCAGCAGCCTCCTAGGGCCCGGGGAGCTGTTTTTT
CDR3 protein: CASSLLGPGELFF

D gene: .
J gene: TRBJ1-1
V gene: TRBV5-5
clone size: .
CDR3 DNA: TGTGCCAGCAGCCCCGCGGACACATTTGAAGCTTTCTTT
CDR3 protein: CASSPADTFEAFF

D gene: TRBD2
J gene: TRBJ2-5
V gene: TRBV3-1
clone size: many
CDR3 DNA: TGTGCCAGCAGCCAAGTTACAGGCGGGAGTAACCAAGAGACCCAGTACTTC
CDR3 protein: CASSQVTGGSNQETQYF

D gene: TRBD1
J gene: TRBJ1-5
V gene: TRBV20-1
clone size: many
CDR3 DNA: TGCAGTGTAGACAGGGGGAATCAGCCCCAGCATTTT
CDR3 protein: CSVDRGNQPQHF

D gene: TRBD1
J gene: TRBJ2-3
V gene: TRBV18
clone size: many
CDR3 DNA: TGTGCCAGCTCATCAACAGGGGTTTCAGATACGCAGTATTTT
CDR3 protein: CASSSTGVSDTQYF

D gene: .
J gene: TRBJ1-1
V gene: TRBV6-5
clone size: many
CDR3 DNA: TGTGCCAGCAGTTACTCGGCTTACAACACTGAAGCTTTCTTT
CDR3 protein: CASSYSAYNTEAFF

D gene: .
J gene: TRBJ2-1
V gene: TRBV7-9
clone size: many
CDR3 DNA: TGTGCCAGCAGAAACTCTAGAGGGAGCCTCTCCTACAATGAGCAGTTCTTC
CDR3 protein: CASRNSRGSLSYNEQFF